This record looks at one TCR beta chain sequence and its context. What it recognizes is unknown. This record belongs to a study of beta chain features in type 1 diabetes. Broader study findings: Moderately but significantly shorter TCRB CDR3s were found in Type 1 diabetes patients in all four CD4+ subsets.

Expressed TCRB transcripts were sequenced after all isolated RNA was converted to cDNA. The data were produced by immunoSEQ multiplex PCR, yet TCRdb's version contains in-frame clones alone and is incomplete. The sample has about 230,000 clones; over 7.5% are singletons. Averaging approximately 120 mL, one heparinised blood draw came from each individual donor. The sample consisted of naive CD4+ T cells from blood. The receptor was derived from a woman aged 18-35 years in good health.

The CDR3 is CASSERRGAHLGYTF. In DNA form, the CDR3 reads TGTGCCAGCAGCGAACGACGGGGGGCTCACTTAGGCTACACCTTC. The genes are TRBV6-5 and TRBJ1-2, with D possibly TRBD1 on 6 matching bases. V was pared by 6 bases and J by 8 bases, with 22 bases between. Germline assignment: CDR1 MNHEY and CDR2 SVGAGI. CDR3 length: 15 amino acids.